The 31 T cell receptor beta chains below all came from one sample that was sequenced in a study of shared clonotypes between healthy human individuals. In the naive CD8 group, cells lacked CD45RO and were positively selected for CCR7, so terminally differentiated effector memory CD45RA+ cells were left out. Repertoires were generated with immunoSEQ multiplex PCR, while TCRdb's copy carries only in-frame clones and drops some. The sample has under 600,000 clones, 98% seen once. Sequencing was done on a sample of naive CD8+ T cells sorted from blood. These TCRs come from a man younger than 45 in good health.

Only one count was recorded for this clone. The CDR3 reads CASSLLGYTEAFF. The CDR3 region has the DNA TGTGCCAGCAGCTTGCTGGGATACACTGAAGCTTTCTTT. This rearrangement joins TRBV5-5 to TRBJ1-1, with D unresolved. Germline V lookup: CDR1 SGHKS, CDR2 YYEKEE (reference sequence). The CDR3 runs to 13 residues. Trimming cost V 1 base and J 3 bases, with 7 bases left between them.

This clone was recorded only once. J is TRBJ2-2 and V is TRBV5-1; TRBD2 aligns across 12 bases. The CDR3 runs to 18 residues. Germline V CDR1 and CDR2: SGHRS, YFSETQ. V trimming: 2 bases; J trimming: 6 bases; junction bases outside the gene matches: 11. The CDR3 DNA follows: TGCGCCAGCAGCTTCAACCCCCTAGCGGGAGGGCGATCCGGGGAGCTGTTTTTT. Translated, it gives CASSFNPLAGGRSGELFF. Drawing the rest from reference TRBV5-1 and TRBJ2-2, the complete variable domain is KAGVTQTPRYLIKTRGQQVTLSCSPISGHRSVSWYQQTPGQGLQFLFEYFSETQRNKGNFPGRFSGRQFSNSRSEMNVSTLELGDSALYLCASSFNPLAGGRSGELFFGEGSRLTVL.

This chain connects TRBV4-1 to TRBJ1-1, with no clear D. This CDR3 is built from 16 residues. V dropped 0 bases and J dropped 0 bases, with 11 bases sitting between them. Germline CDR1 is MGHRA and CDR2 is YSYEKL. The CDR3 nucleotides are TGCGCCAGCAGCCAAGATCGTCCCTCAGTGAACACTGAAGCTTTCTTT. Amino acid sequence: CASSQDRPSVNTEAFF.

J is TRBJ1-4 and V is TRBV5-5; D is perhaps TRBD1 (6 bases). In germline, CDR1 is SGHKS, CDR2 YYEKEE (reference sequence). V gave up 0 bases and J gave up 8 bases, with 14 bases separating them. The CDR3 is 15 amino acids. DNA for the CDR3: TGTGCCAGCAGCTTGGATTCAGACAGGAACGAAAAACTGTTTTTT. Translating it yields CASSLDSDRNEKLFF.

Turning to this clone: This sample also contains other DNA sequences that code for the same CDR3. The chain joins TRBV27 to TRBJ2-7, with a possible D match to TRBD2 (5 bases). The CDR3 is made up of 13 amino acids. Germline V gives CDR1 MNHEY, CDR2 SMNVEV (reference sequence). V lost 5 bases to trimming and J lost 2 bases, with 10 bases between them. In DNA, the CDR3 is TGTGCCAGCAGTCCCGGACTTACCTACGAGCAGTACTTC. Translating it yields CASSPGLTYEQYF.

For this clone: The sample has other DNA sequences that encode this CDR3 too. The chain has TRBV4-1 and TRBJ2-7; D not certain. V dropped 3 bases and J dropped 0 bases, with 6 bases sitting between them. CDR1 and CDR2 from the germline V gene are MGHRA and YSYEKL. The CDR3 is made up of 13 amino acids. The CDR3 DNA is TGCGCCAGCAGCCAGAGGAGCTCCTACGAGCAGTACTTC. Residues: CASSQRSSYEQYF.

The chain carries TRBV9 and TRBJ2-1; no clear D. This CDR3 has 13 amino acids. The germline V and J ends were trimmed by 0 bases and 5 bases, with 6 bases remaining between them. CDR1 is SGDLS, CDR2 YYNGEE, per germline. The CDR3 DNA follows: TGTGCCAGCAGCGTAGCGGCCCACAATGAGCAGTTCTTC. It is translated as CASSVAAHNEQFF. Variable domain in full (rest from reference TRBV9 and TRBJ2-1): DSGVTQTPKHLITATGQRVTLRCSPRSGDLSVYWYQQSLDQGLQFLIQYYNGEERAKGNILERFSAQQFPDLHSELNLSSLELGDSALYFCASSVAAHNEQFFGPGTRLTVL.

The rearrangement uses TRBV9 and TRBJ1-2; 9 bases line up with TRBD1. CDR1 and CDR2 (germline): SGDLS, YYNGEE. With 0 bases clipped from V and 14 bases from J, the junction kept 8 bases outside the gene matches. The CDR3 length is 13 residues. CDR3 sequence: CASSVVRDRVKTF. The CDR3 DNA sequence: TGTGCCAGCAGCGTAGTACGGGACAGGGTGAAGACCTTC.

The chain has TRBV11-2 and TRBJ2-1; the match to TRBD1 covers 12 bases. The CDR3 consists of 18 residues. CDR1 SGHAT and CDR2 FQNNGV come from the germline V gene. V was pared by 3 bases and J by 5 bases, with 11 bases of the junction left unmatched. The CDR3 sequence: CASSFPRAGTGGHNEQFF. The DNA for the CDR3 is TGTGCCAGCAGCTTTCCCCGGGCCGGGACAGGGGGCCACAATGAGCAGTTCTTC.

The chain employs TRBV27 and TRBJ2-6; a weak D match, TRBD2 (5 bases). Germline-derived CDR1 and CDR2 are MNHEY and SMNVEV (reference sequence). Trimming removed 7 bases at V and 0 bases at J, with 10 bases between. The CDR3 loop spans 15 amino acids. Here the CDR3 DNA reads TGTGCCAGCACTACGGGAAGCTCTGGGGCCAACGTCCTGACTTTC. Its translation: CASTTGSSGANVLTF.

The chain joins TRBV7-2 to TRBJ2-3; no firm D call. V was shortened by 5 bases and J by 8 bases, with 17 bases between the two germline ends. This CDR3 contains 14 residues. From germline, CDR1 is SGHTA and CDR2 FQGNSA. The CDR3 DNA is TGTGCCAGCAGCGATCCGGGCCCAACGGTTACGCAGTATTTT. Translation gives CASSDPGPTVTQYF. The complete variable domain, with remaining parts taken from reference TRBV7-2 and TRBJ2-3, reads GAGVSQSPSNKVTEKGKDVELRCDPISGHTALYWYRQSLGQGLEFLIYFQGNSAPDKSGLPSDRFSAERTGGSVSTLTIQRTQQEDSAVYLCASSDPGPTVTQYFGPGTRLTVL.

The chain is built from TRBV5-4 and TRBJ2-7; D call uncertain. V lost 4 bases, J lost 0 bases, and 14 bases lay in between. CDR3 length equals 15 residues. Germline V gene lookup returns CDR1 SGHNT and CDR2 YYREEE (reference sequence). The CDR3 nucleotides read TGTGCCAGCAGCCATCCCAATGCCCGCTCCTACGAGCAGTACTTC. This codes for CASSHPNARSYEQYF.

The chain couples TRBV15 to TRBJ2-3; 9 bases are shared with TRBD2. CDR3 length: 17 amino acids. Germline assignment: CDR1 LNHNV and CDR2 YYDKDF (reference sequence). V lost 4 bases to trimming and J lost 1 base; unmatched junction nucleotides: 9. CDR3 sequence reads: CATSTVISGRGTDTQYF. Written as DNA, the CDR3 is TGTGCCACCAGCACCGTCATTAGCGGGAGAGGCACAGATACGCAGTATTTT.

DNA of the CDR3: TGTGCCAGCAGCGTAGAGCCTTCGGGGGCCAACGTCCTGACTTTC. This translates into CASSVEPSGANVLTF. The chain couples TRBV9 to TRBJ2-6; D is unclear. CDR3 size: 15 residues. The germline gives CDR1 SGDLS, CDR2 YYNGEE. The V gene lost 0 bases and the J gene lost 4 bases, with 8 bases spanning the gap. The variable domain in full, with the rest retrieved from reference TRBV9 and TRBJ2-6, is DSGVTQTPKHLITATGQRVTLRCSPRSGDLSVYWYQQSLDQGLQFLIQYYNGEERAKGNILERFSAQQFPDLHSELNLSSLELGDSALYFCASSVEPSGANVLTFGAGSRLTVL.

This chain joins TRBV7-2 and TRBJ1-5, with D hard to call. Germline V CDR1 and CDR2: SGHTA, FQGNSA. The CDR3 has 15 amino acids. V was trimmed by 1 base and J by 2 bases, leaving 9 bases between them. The CDR3 loop is CASSLVPLGNQPQHF. The CDR3 nucleotides read TGTGCCAGCAGCTTAGTTCCACTCGGCAATCAGCCCCAGCATTTT.

The genes are TRBV11-2 and TRBJ2-1; 8 positions agree with TRBD1. Per germline, CDR1 SGHAT and CDR2 FQNNGV. V dropped 5 bases and J dropped 4; count of bases not matched to a gene: 7. The CDR3 is 15 residues long. In DNA, the CDR3 is TGTGCCAGCAGCCGCCCCGGACAGGGTTACAATGAGCAGTTCTTC. Translation: CASSRPGQGYNEQFF.

This clone was seen a single time. This chain links TRBV7-2 with TRBJ2-1; D not resolved. Germline V gives CDR1 SGHTA, CDR2 FQGNSA. This CDR3 comprises 15 residues. Trimming stripped 1 base from V and 7 bases from J, with 14 bases between. The CDR3 protein is CASSLGPPIWNEQFF. The DNA of the CDR3 is TGTGCCAGCAGCTTAGGCCCCCCGATTTGGAATGAGCAGTTCTTC. Filled out from reference TRBV7-2 and TRBJ2-1, the complete variable domain reads GAGVSQSPSNKVTEKGKDVELRCDPISGHTALYWYRQSLGQGLEFLIYFQGNSAPDKSGLPSDRFSAERTGGSVSTLTIQRTQQEDSAVYLCASSLGPPIWNEQFFGPGTRLTVL.

The chain is built from TRBV10-3 and TRBJ2-3; weak D call: TRBD2 (6 bases). Between the trimmed V and J ends, which lost 4 bases and 0 bases, there was a span of 8 bases. This CDR3 contains 14 residues. Germline V gene sequence: CDR1 ENHRY, CDR2 SYGVKD. CDR3 in DNA: TGTGCCATCAGTGTTAGCGGAAGCACAGATACGCAGTATTTT. Translated: CAISVSGSTDTQYF.

This chain joins TRBV7-6 and TRBJ1-5; a possible D gene is TRBD1 (5 bases). The germline V and J ends were trimmed by 4 bases and 6 bases, with 19 bases remaining between them. The CDR3 runs to 16 residues. Germline values: CDR1 SGHVS, CDR2 FNYEAQ. The CDR3 region has the DNA TGTGCCAGCAGCTCGTCTTGGGGGGTGAGTTGTCAGCCCCAGCATTTT. Residues: CASSSSWGVSCQPQHF.

In the case of this clone: This same CDR3 is encoded by further DNA sequences in the sample. The chain employs TRBV9 and TRBJ2-2, with no clear D. Germline V gives CDR1 SGDLS, CDR2 YYNGEE. V lost 0 bases to trimming and J lost 5 bases, with 5 bases between them. This CDR3 comprises 13 residues. The CDR3 region is CASSVDDTGELFF. In nucleotides, the CDR3 is TGTGCCAGCAGCGTAGATGATACCGGGGAGCTGTTTTTT. The full variable domain, in which reference TRBV9 and TRBJ2-2 provide the parts outside the CDR3, is DSGVTQTPKHLITATGQRVTLRCSPRSGDLSVYWYQQSLDQGLQFLIQYYNGEERAKGNILERFSAQQFPDLHSELNLSSLELGDSALYFCASSVDDTGELFFGEGSRLTVL.

The chain has TRBV5-8 and TRBJ2-7, with D perhaps TRBD2 (8 bases). V was cut by 3 bases and J by 7 bases, with 20 bases left in between. Germline V gene sequence: CDR1 SGHTS, CDR2 YDEGEE. The CDR3 loop spans 15 amino acids. The chain's CDR3 is CASSYRGAGALEQYF. The CDR3 DNA is TGTGCCAGCAGCTACAGGGGAGCGGGAGCGTTGGAGCAGTACTTC.

This clone was seen only once. This rearrangement joins TRBV30 to TRBJ1-2; D possibly corresponds to TRBD1 (5 bases). In germline, CDR1 is GTSNPN, CDR2 SVGIG (reference sequence). Trimming removed 5 bases from V and 1 base from J, with 20 bases in between. This CDR3 has 16 amino acids. The chain's CDR3 is CAWDHVGGTNNYGYTF. In DNA, the CDR3 is TGTGCCTGGGACCATGTGGGAGGGACGAATAACTATGGCTACACCTTC.

V usage is TRBV29-1 and J usage is TRBJ1-2; D call uncertain. V was trimmed by 7 bases and J by 4 bases, leaving 13 bases between them. Looked up from germline, CDR1 is SQVTM and CDR2 is ANQGSEA. The CDR3 consists of 12 residues. CDR3 amino acids: CSAGRAGYGYTF. CDR3 nucleotide sequence: TGCAGCGCCGGAAGAGCCGGCTATGGCTACACCTTC.

The chain carries TRBV7-2 and TRBJ2-7, with D maybe TRBD1 (6 bases). The CDR3 is made up of 17 amino acids. Germline CDR1 and CDR2: SGHTA and FQGNSA. Trimming removed 3 bases from V and 4 bases from J, with 22 bases in between. In DNA, the CDR3 is TGTGCCAGCAGCTTGATTTCCGGGACAAGTCTTCCATACGAGCAGTACTTC. This codes for CASSLISGTSLPYEQYF.

This chain connects TRBV12-5 to TRBJ1-1; D is uncertain. This CDR3 is 12 amino acids long. Trimming stripped 3 bases from V and 7 bases from J, with 9 bases between. CDR1 LGHNT and CDR2 FRNRAP come from the germline V gene. CDR3 amino acids: CASGFGWGEAFF. In DNA, the CDR3 is TGTGCTAGTGGTTTTGGTTGGGGTGAAGCTTTCTTT.

In DNA, the CDR3 is TGTGCCAGCAGTTTGGGGACAGGGTATGGCTACACCTTC. This encodes CASSLGTGYGYTF. The rearrangement joins TRBV27 to TRBJ1-2, with 9 bases that match TRBD1. Looked up from germline, CDR1 is MNHEY and CDR2 is SMNVEV (reference sequence). With 3 bases clipped from V and 5 bases from J, the junction kept 1 base outside the gene matches. This CDR3 has 13 amino acids.

Points on this clone: This specimen includes other DNA sequences encoding the same CDR3. The V call is TRBV12-5, the J call TRBJ2-1; D is unresolved. The CDR3 has 11 amino acids. Germline V gene sequence: CDR1 LGHNT, CDR2 FRNRAP. Trimming stripped 1 base from V and 10 bases from J, with 5 bases between. The CDR3 is CASGLGREQFF. The CDR3 DNA reads TGTGCTAGTGGTTTGGGTCGGGAGCAGTTCTTC.

J is TRBJ2-2 and V is TRBV29-1, with 7 bases matching TRBD2. Germline loops: CDR1 SQVTM, CDR2 ANQGSEA. The V segment lost 7 bases and the J segment 4 bases; nucleotides outside the gene matches: 15. This CDR3 has 16 residues. For the CDR3, the DNA is TGCAGCGGGTTCGCAGCGGGGACCATTTCCACCGGGGAGCTGTTTTTT. It yields the protein CSGFAAGTISTGELFF.

The chain is built from TRBV6-5 and TRBJ2-7; D uncertain. The CDR3 spans 11 residues. The germline V gene has CDR1 MNHEY and CDR2 SVGAGI. Trimming took off 6 bases at V and 4 bases at J, with 7 bases between the two ends. This CDR3 is CASRSLYEQYF. In DNA form, the CDR3 reads TGTGCCAGCAGGTCATTATACGAGCAGTACTTC.

The chain employs TRBV20-1 and TRBJ2-7; D unclear. V lost 1 base and J 6 bases, leaving 7 bases between the germline ends. The CDR3 runs to 11 residues. CDR1 and CDR2 from the germline V gene are DFQATT and SNEGSKA (reference sequence). The CDR3 DNA is TGCAGTGCTAGAGTGGGCAGCGAGCAGTACTTC. It translates to CSARVGSEQYF.

The V gene is TRBV9, the J gene TRBJ1-5; tentative D call: TRBD1 (5 bases). CDR1 is SGDLS, CDR2 YYNGEE, per germline. The CDR3 contains 14 residues. V dropped 3 bases and J dropped 7 bases, with 14 bases sitting between them. The chain's CDR3 is CASSADSGGQPQHF. As DNA, the CDR3 is TGTGCCAGCAGCGCCGACAGCGGTGGGCAGCCCCAGCATTTT.